This T cell receptor (beta chain) was observed in a study of blood T cells in healthy people across ages. Study conclusions and caveats: Diversity figures based on one million T cells were deemed too low. Comparison with aged donors showed that long-lived donors had more naive CD4+ cells and higher diversity.

A sample-barcoded 5' primer and a J-beta primer mix were used in a second PCR of about 6 to 11 cycles. TCRdb ran MiXCR on the 5' RACE reads and lists one entry per CDR3 protein. Counted here are more than 700,000 distinct CDR3 sequences, less than 60% occurring once; the ten biggest clones make up about a sixth. Germline-derived CDR1 and CDR2 are SGHRS and YFSETQ. The CDR3 runs to 14 residues. About this clonotype itself: Antigen specificity is unknown.

Collection of 9 to 10 milliliters of peripheral blood was performed for each donor. This receptor was obtained from a man older than 75 in good health. The sample consisted of blood. The chain is built from TRBV5-1 and TRBJ2-5; 9 bases align to TRBD2. The J call is doubtful: the DNA matches TRBJ2-7 better. CDR3 bases: TGCGCCAGCAGTCTTCTAGCGGGAATCGACGAGCAGTACTTC. Its translation is CASSLLAGIDEQYF.